The T cell receptor beta chain described here comes from a study of blood T cell dynamics during melanoma immunotherapy. Study summary: Metastatic melanoma patients received first-line pembrolizumab or nivolumab plus ipilimumab.

Germline CDR1 is GTSNPN and CDR2 is SVGIG (reference sequence). Trimming shortened V by 5 bases and J by 7 bases, and 21 bases separated the two germline ends. This CDR3 has 15 residues. Specified time point: week 3, after first cycle of checkpoint inhibitor. Findings and limits, study-wide: PBMC repertoires of eventual disease-control patients split at W3 into clonality or diversity gains.

Method: immunoSEQ multiplex PCR; TCRdb's copy keeps in-frame clones and lacks some. The sample shows 13,000 to 15,000 clones, roughly 90% of them seen only once. As for this clone: Its target is unknown.

Sequencing used blood, obtained from a patient treated with checkpoint blockade. The J gene is TRBJ2-1, the V gene TRBV30, with D tentatively TRBD1 or TRBD2 (6 bases each). The receptor's source is a human donor with melanoma. CDR3 protein: CAWQNRGASRNEQFF. DNA of the CDR3: TGTGCCTGGCAAAATAGGGGGGCTAGCCGGAATGAGCAGTTCTTC.